The clone carrying this TCR beta chain showed up just once. Repertoires were generated with immunoSEQ multiplex PCR, while TCRdb's copy carries only in-frame clones and drops some. The profile shows under 150,000 clones, 85% to 90% of them singletons. The data were obtained in a study of control samples from healthy donors and cancer patients. The V gene lost 5 bases and the J gene lost 9 bases, with 9 bases spanning the gap. CDR3 size: 11 residues. Germline lookup yields CDR1 SGHRS and CDR2 YFSETQ. The genes are TRBV5-1 and TRBJ2-1, with D maybe TRBD1 (5 bases). Sequenced sample: PBMCs. The clonotype originates from a man aged 50 to 60 with head and neck cancer. CDR3 bases: TGCGCCAGCAGTTTAGGGGTTGAGCAGTTCTTC. The encoded protein is CASSLGVEQFF. Full variable domain (rest looked up from reference TRBV5-1 and TRBJ2-1): KAGVTQTPRYLIKTRGQQVTLSCSPISGHRSVSWYQQTPGQGLQFLFEYFSETQRNKGNFPGRFSGRQFSNSRSEMNVSTLELGDSALYLCASSLGVEQFFGPGTRLTVL.